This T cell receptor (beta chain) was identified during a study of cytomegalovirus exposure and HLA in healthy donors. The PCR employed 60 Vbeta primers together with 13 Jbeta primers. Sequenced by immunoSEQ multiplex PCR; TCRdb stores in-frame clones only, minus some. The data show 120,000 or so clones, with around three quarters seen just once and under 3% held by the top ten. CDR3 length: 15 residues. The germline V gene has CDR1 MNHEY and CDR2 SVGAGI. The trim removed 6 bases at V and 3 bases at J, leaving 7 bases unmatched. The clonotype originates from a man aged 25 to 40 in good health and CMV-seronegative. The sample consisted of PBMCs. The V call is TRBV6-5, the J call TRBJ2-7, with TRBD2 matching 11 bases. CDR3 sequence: CASRRLAGPLYEQYF. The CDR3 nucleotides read TGTGCCAGCAGGCGACTAGCGGGACCCCTCTACGAGCAGTACTTC.